What follows are 2 T cell receptor beta chains derived from one specimen sequenced in a study of Graves' ophthalmopathy and Graves' hyperthyroidism. TCR beta CDR3 regions were amplified from RNA transcripts. The first round was an RT-PCR with HTBI primers, and the second round was a multiplex PCR. Each CDR3 protein is one row after TCRdb ran MiXCR on the multiplex PCR reads. The sample carries 560,000 or so distinct CDR3 sequences, less than 40% recorded once. Sequencing was done on a sample of peripheral blood or thyroid tissue (not recorded which). These receptors came from an adult man with Graves' hyperthyroidism.

J is TRBJ2-5 and V is TRBV12-3 or TRBV12-4, with TRBD2 matching over 13 bases. The CDR3 totals 17 residues. V shed 6 bases, J shed 4 bases, and the junction held 11 bases outside the gene matches. CDR3 nucleotide sequence: TGTGCCAGCAGCATAGGGACTAGCGGGACCCCGGGAGAGACCCAGTACTTC. Translation: CASSIGTSGTPGETQYF.

This clonotype was detected ten times or more. This chain uses TRBV12-3 or TRBV12-4 with TRBJ1-2; possibly TRBD1 for D (6 bases). V lost 2 bases and J 4 bases, leaving 14 bases between the germline ends. The CDR3 has 15 amino acids. The CDR3 loop reads CASSLQQGYSYGYTF. In nucleotides, the CDR3 is TGTGCCAGCAGTTTACAGCAGGGGTATAGCTATGGCTACACCTTC.